These 20 T cell receptor beta chains originate from one sample sequenced in a study of T-cell memory formation after mild COVID-19 (dated by TCRdb to about 2021). The library was generated by 5' RACE. TCRdb records Illumina NovaSeq 6000 as the sequencer. TCRdb reran the public reads through fastp at Q25 and MiXCR, keeping productive beta chains. CDR3 protein sequences are deduplicated, and each keeps its most common genes and DNA. This sample is represented by about 430,000 distinct CDR3 sequences; under 20% of them were singletons. Jointly, the top ten make up 20% to 25% of the sample. The sample taken for sequencing was PBMCs or a T cell subset sorted from them (not recorded which). All receptors come from a man aged 18 to 29 who had mild COVID-19 (a few samples of this study predate the infection). The sample titles of this study are shuffled in the database, so cell type and time point are left out; the donor was told from shared clones.

The chain has TRBV6-1 and TRBJ2-7; D gene ambiguous. The V gene's germline CDR1 is MNHNS and CDR2 SASEGT. The CDR3 covers 13 residues. The CDR3 DNA is TGTGCTACTAAAGCTGCCAGCTCCTACGAGCAGTACTTC. Encoded protein: CATKAASSYEQYF.

This clonotype turned up a few times. This chain connects TRBV7-6 to TRBJ2-3; D call uncertain. Germline loops: CDR1 SGHVS, CDR2 FNYEAQ. Between the trimmed V and J ends, which lost 5 bases and 4 bases, there was a span of 13 bases. CDR3 length: 14 residues. CDR3 DNA sequence: TGTGCCAGCAGCCTAAATTATCGGGCAGATACGCAGTATTTT. This codes for CASSLNYRADTQYF.

V is TRBV5-1 and J is TRBJ2-3; TRBD2 agrees at 9 bases. V was clipped by 2 bases and J by 4 bases; unmatched bases: 5. Germline CDR1 is SGHRS and CDR2 is YFSETQ. This CDR3 is 15 amino acids long. CDR3 amino acids: CASSFLAGDSDTQYF. The CDR3 DNA reads as TGCGCCAGCAGCTTTTTAGCGGGGGATTCAGATACGCAGTATTTT.

J is TRBJ1-5 and V is TRBV25-1; D is undetermined. Germline CDR1 MGHDK, CDR2 SYGVNS. CDR3 length: 14 residues. V shed 2 bases and J shed 2 bases, with 7 bases lying between them. DNA of the CDR3: TGTGCCAGCAGTGAAACTAGAGGCAATCAGCCCCAGCATTTT. Translated: CASSETRGNQPQHF. Together with reference TRBV25-1 and TRBJ1-5, the CDR3 gives the full variable domain: EADIYQTPRYLVIGTGKKITLECSQTMGHDKMYWYQQDPGMELHLIHYSYGVNSTEKGDLSSESTVSRIRTEHFPLTLESARPSHTSQYLCASSETRGNQPQHFGDGTRLSIL.

This clonotype has only a few counts. The V call is TRBV20-1, the J call TRBJ2-7; 14 nucleotides agree with TRBD2. This CDR3 has 13 residues. Losses at the gene ends were 4 bases for V and 7 bases for J; bases not matched to a gene: 3. Per the germline V gene, CDR1 is DFQATT and CDR2 is SNEGSKA (reference sequence). CDR3 bases: TGCAGTGCTACCGGACTAGCGGGGGGAGAGCAGTACTTC. Its translation: CSATGLAGGEQYF.

This clonotype was seen only a few times. The chain couples TRBV5-1 to TRBJ1-1; possibly TRBD1 for D (5 bases). With 4 bases removed from V and 11 bases from J, the gap between germline ends came to 15 bases. This CDR3 region has 12 residues. Germline V gives CDR1 SGHRS, CDR2 YFSETQ. The CDR3 coding sequence is TGCGCCAGCAGCGCCTCAGGGAATATGGCTTTCTTT. Protein product: CASSASGNMAFF.

This clonotype has more than one count but fewer than ten. This sequence joins TRBV18 and TRBJ1-1; 7 bases align to TRBD1. This CDR3 contains 14 residues. The V segment lost 4 bases and the J segment 3 bases; nucleotides outside the gene matches: 5. Per the germline V gene, CDR1 is KGHSH and CDR2 is LQKENI. For the CDR3, the DNA is TGTGCCAGCTCACGACTCACAGGGGACACTGAAGCTTTCTTT. Translation: CASSRLTGDTEAFF.

This clonotype was found a few times. This chain uses TRBV5-1 with TRBJ2-5, with D maybe TRBD2 (6 bases). This CDR3 region has 14 residues. V was shortened by 4 bases and J by 1 base, with 11 bases between the two germline ends. CDR1 and CDR2 (germline): SGHRS, YFSETQ. The CDR3 sequence: CASSARDFQETQYF. Written as DNA, the CDR3 is TGCGCCAGCAGCGCCCGGGACTTCCAAGAGACCCAGTACTTC.

The sample holds many counts of this clonotype. The chain uses TRBV20-1 and TRBJ2-5, with D unclear. Germline V gene sequence: CDR1 DFQATT, CDR2 SNEGSKA (reference sequence). V lost 4 bases and J 2 bases, leaving 14 bases between the germline ends. The CDR3 totals 14 residues. The CDR3, as DNA: TGCAGTGCTAACCCAACCGGCTTACAAGAGACCCAGTACTTC. Residues: CSANPTGLQETQYF.

This sequence joins TRBV6-5 and TRBJ2-3, with D possibly TRBD2 on 6 matching bases. Germline V lookup: CDR1 MNHEY, CDR2 SVGAGI. Trimming cost V 7 bases and J 3 bases, with 14 bases left between them. The CDR3 is 14 amino acids. The CDR3 DNA reads TGTGCCAGCACCCCTTCTGGGGGGACAGATACGCAGTATTTT. The encoded protein is CASTPSGGTDTQYF.

V is TRBV24-1 and J is TRBJ1-1; 10 bases line up with TRBD1. This CDR3 spans 13 amino acids. The junction had 5 bases not matched to a gene; V was cut back by 3 bases and J by 11 bases. Germline values: CDR1 KGHDR, CDR2 SFDVKD. DNA of the CDR3: TGTGCCACCAGTGATCCTCGACAGGGGGCCGCTTTCTTT. Translated: CATSDPRQGAAFF.

On this clonotype: This may arise from a read error, as a much more abundant clone is one base away. The chain carries TRBV28 and TRBJ1-5, with D perhaps matching TRBD1 (5 bases). This CDR3 contains 14 residues. CDR1 MDHEN and CDR2 SYDVKM come from the germline V gene. In DNA form, the CDR3 reads TGTGCCAGCAGTCTTTTATCAGGGAATCAGCCCAAGCATTTT. Its translation is CASSLLSGNQPKHF.

This clonotype was detected a few times. J is TRBJ2-5 and V is TRBV7-3, with a weak D call TRBD2 (7 bases). The V end lost 4 bases, the J end lost 5 bases, and 17 bases lay between the germline ends. CDR3 length equals 15 residues. CDR1 and CDR2 (germline): SGHTA, FQGTGA. CDR3 loop: CASSSRAGAGETQYF. CDR3 DNA: TGTGCCAGCAGCTCGCGGGCGGGGGCTGGGGAGACCCAGTACTTC.

CDR3 protein: CASSFSTGSNEQFF. DNA for the CDR3: TGTGCCAGCAGCTTCTCGACAGGGTCGAATGAGCAGTTCTTC. The chain links TRBV11-2 to TRBJ2-1; 7 bases agree with TRBD1. V lost 3 bases, J lost 7 bases, and 6 bases stayed unmatched. Germline V CDR1 and CDR2: SGHAT, FQNNGV. The CDR3 has 14 residues.

J is TRBJ2-3 and V is TRBV6-2 or TRBV6-3; TRBD1 aligns across 10 bases. Losses at the gene ends were 6 bases for V and 4 bases for J; bases not matched to a gene: 7. Germline loops: CDR1 MNHEY, CDR2 SVGEGT. The CDR3 is 15 residues long. CDR3 nucleotides: TGTGCCAGCAGCTGGGACAGGGGATTGGCAGATACGCAGTATTTT. It is translated as CASSWDRGLADTQYF.

This chain links TRBV9 with TRBJ2-2, with 7 positions matching TRBD2. J was trimmed by 0 bases and V by 3 bases; bases with no gene match: 5. This CDR3 is 16 amino acids long. Germline V gene data show CDR1 as SGDLS and CDR2 as YYNGEE. Written as DNA, the CDR3 is TGTGCCAGCAGCGAATCAGCGGGGTCGAACACCGGGGAGCTGTTTTTT. Translating gives CASSESAGSNTGELFF.

The gene calls are TRBV6-5 and TRBJ2-3; D may be TRBD1 or TRBD2 (5 bases each). This CDR3 comprises 18 residues. V lost 2 bases and J lost 0, with 18 bases in between. Germline CDR1 MNHEY, CDR2 SVGAGI. The chain's CDR3 is CASSYRAGTWASTDTQYF. DNA of the CDR3: TGTGCCAGCAGTTACCGCGCCGGGACCTGGGCCAGCACAGATACGCAGTATTTT.

This clonotype appeared a few times. The rearrangement links TRBV7-3 to TRBJ2-5, with TRBD2 matching 8 bases. The V segment lost 6 bases and the J segment 5 bases; nucleotides outside the gene matches: 11. The CDR3 has 15 amino acids. The germline CDR1 and CDR2 sequences are SGHTA and FQGTGA. This CDR3 is CASRQQPGGLETQYF. The CDR3 DNA is TGTGCCAGCAGACAACAACCGGGGGGGTTGGAGACCCAGTACTTC.

The chain has TRBV4-2 and TRBJ2-3; TRBD2 matches at 15 bases. The CDR3 is 18 amino acids. Germline-derived CDR1 and CDR2 are LGHNA and YNFKEQ. V was pared by 4 bases and J by 3 bases, with 8 bases of the junction left unmatched. Written as DNA, the CDR3 is TGTGCCAGCAGCCCGTGGACTAGCGGGGGGGGCAATACAGATACGCAGTATTTT. Amino acid sequence: CASSPWTSGGGNTDTQYF.

This clonotype was found a few times. The gene calls are TRBV18 and TRBJ1-3, with no clear D. The CDR3 covers 14 residues. Trimming removed 8 bases from V and 0 bases from J, with 11 bases in between. CDR1 is KGHSH and CDR2 is LQKENI in the germline V gene. This CDR3 is CASSPTDSGNTIYF. CDR3 coding DNA: TGTGCCAGCAGCCCCACAGACTCTGGAAACACCATATATTTT. Combining the CDR3 with reference TRBV18 and TRBJ1-3 gives the whole variable domain NAGVMQNPRHLVRRRGQEARLRCSPMKGHSHVYWYRQLPEEGLKFMVYLQKENIIDESGMPKERFSAEFPKEGPSILRIQQVVRGDSAAYFCASSPTDSGNTIYFGEGSWLTVV.